This is a list of T cell receptor beta chains from one sample in a study of beta chain features in type 1 diabetes. TCRdb keeps only in-frame clones here, not all; method: immunoSEQ multiplex PCR. The table includes about 360,000 clones, 10% to 15% detected once. The specimen sequenced was naive CD4+ T cells from blood. These receptors were taken from a man aged 18 to 35 in good health. CDR3s include the opening cysteine and the closing phenylalanine or tryptophan. Fields, in order: J gene, D gene, V gene, clone size, CDR3 DNA, CDR3 protein. A D gene is named only where the DNA matches it firmly. The size entry is marked missing in some rows and otherwise reads once, few, many or a size class.

J gene: TRBJ1-2
D gene: .
V gene: TRBV6-5
clone size: .
CDR3 DNA: TGTGCCAGCAGTTGGATGGGGGCGCGAGGCTACACCTTC
CDR3 protein: CASSWMGARGYTF

J gene: TRBJ1-5
D gene: .
V gene: TRBV14
clone size: few
CDR3 DNA: TGTGCCAGCAGCCAAGAGGAGTGGCAGCCCCAGCATTTT
CDR3 protein: CASSQEEWQPQHF

J gene: TRBJ2-3
D gene: TRBD1
V gene: TRBV7-2
clone size: .
CDR3 DNA: TGTGCCAGCAGCCTTGGGACAGGCTTAGATACGCAGTATTTT
CDR3 protein: CASSLGTGLDTQYF

J gene: TRBJ2-5
D gene: TRBD2
V gene: TRBV4-3
clone size: few
CDR3 DNA: TGCGCCAGCAGCCAAGATAGACTAGCGGGAGGAGAGACCCAGTACTTC
CDR3 protein: CASSQDRLAGGETQYF

J gene: TRBJ1-3
D gene: TRBD1
V gene: TRBV4-3
clone size: few
CDR3 DNA: TGCGCCAGCAGCCAAGGGGACAGGGTCTCTGGAAACACCATATATTTT
CDR3 protein: CASSQGDRVSGNTIYF

J gene: TRBJ2-7
D gene: TRBD1
V gene: TRBV5-1
clone size: .
CDR3 DNA: TGCGCCAGCAGCTCGAACCCGGGACAGGGGGCTTACGAGCAGTACTTC
CDR3 protein: CASSSNPGQGAYEQYF

J gene: TRBJ1-3
D gene: .
V gene: TRBV11-2
clone size: few
CDR3 DNA: TGTGCCAGCACCCCGAGACGGAGCTCTGGAAACACCATATATTTT
CDR3 protein: CASTPRRSSGNTIYF

J gene: TRBJ2-7
D gene: TRBD1
V gene: TRBV28
clone size: .
CDR3 DNA: TGTGCCAGCAGCTCCCCAGGGACAGTGAGCTCCTACGAGCAGTACTTC
CDR3 protein: CASSSPGTVSSYEQYF

J gene: TRBJ1-5
D gene: .
V gene: TRBV28
clone size: few
CDR3 DNA: TGTGCCAGCAGGAGACTCAATCAGCCCCAGCATTTT
CDR3 protein: CASRRLNQPQHF

J gene: TRBJ1-5
D gene: .
V gene: TRBV28
clone size: .
CDR3 DNA: TGTGCCAGCAGTTTTTCGGGGTGGCAGCCCCAGCATTTT
CDR3 protein: CASSFSGWQPQHF

J gene: TRBJ2-2
D gene: TRBD1
V gene: TRBV25-1
clone size: few
CDR3 DNA: TGTGCCAGCAGTGGGACAGGGCTAACCGGGGAGCTGTTTTTT
CDR3 protein: CASSGTGLTGELFF

J gene: TRBJ2-7
D gene: TRBD1
V gene: TRBV2
clone size: few
CDR3 DNA: TGTGCCAGCAGTGAAATCGGGACAGGGGGCTCCTACGAGCAGTACTTC
CDR3 protein: CASSEIGTGGSYEQYF

J gene: TRBJ2-7
D gene: TRBD2
V gene: TRBV9
clone size: .
CDR3 DNA: TGTGCCAGCAGCAAAACTAGCGGAGTCTACGAGCAGTACTTC
CDR3 protein: CASSKTSGVYEQYF

J gene: TRBJ2-2
D gene: TRBD1
V gene: TRBV5-4
clone size: few
CDR3 DNA: TGTGCCAGCAGCTTGGGGCCGACAGGGACCAACACCGGGGAGCTGTTTTTT
CDR3 protein: CASSLGPTGTNTGELFF

J gene: TRBJ2-2
D gene: .
V gene: TRBV19
clone size: few
CDR3 DNA: TGTGCCAGTAGTAGGGCACAGGGACGTGGCACCGGGGAGCTGTTTTTT
CDR3 protein: CASSRAQGRGTGELFF

J gene: TRBJ2-1
D gene: .
V gene: TRBV6-5
clone size: .
CDR3 DNA: TGTGCCAGCAGTTACGGTCTGGCCAATGAGCAGTTCTTC
CDR3 protein: CASSYGLANEQFF

J gene: TRBJ2-2
D gene: TRBD2
V gene: TRBV5-1
clone size: few
CDR3 DNA: TGCGCCAGCAGCTTACCCCGCCGGACTAGCGGGAGGGCCGCGGACACCGGGGAGCTGTTTTTT
CDR3 protein: CASSLPRRTSGRAADTGELFF

J gene: TRBJ2-4
D gene: .
V gene: TRBV30
clone size: few
CDR3 DNA: TGTGCCTGGAGCTTAAGGGGATCGGCCAAAAACATTCAGTACTTC
CDR3 protein: CAWSLRGSAKNIQYF

J gene: TRBJ2-1
D gene: .
V gene: TRBV7-2
clone size: .
CDR3 DNA: TGTGCCAGCAGCGTAGGTCCTAGCGCTAGCTCCTACAATGAGCAGTTCTTC
CDR3 protein: CASSVGPSASSYNEQFF

J gene: TRBJ1-6
D gene: .
V gene: TRBV27
clone size: few
CDR3 DNA: TGTGCCTCTAAGGCAGGGGCAGGGGCTTCCCTCCACTTT
CDR3 protein: CASKAGAGASLHF

J gene: TRBJ2-3
D gene: TRBD2
V gene: TRBV4-2
clone size: few
CDR3 DNA: TGTGCCAGCAGCCGACATAGCGGGGGAGGCACAGATACGCAGTATTTT
CDR3 protein: CASSRHSGGGTDTQYF

J gene: TRBJ2-1
D gene: TRBD2
V gene: TRBV27
clone size: .
CDR3 DNA: TGTGCCAGCAGTGACACGGGACTACCACACAATGAGCAGTTCTTC
CDR3 protein: CASSDTGLPHNEQFF

J gene: TRBJ2-3
D gene: .
V gene: TRBV6-5
clone size: .
CDR3 DNA: TGTGCCAGCACTCGACTATCCACAGATACGCAGTATTTT
CDR3 protein: CASTRLSTDTQYF

J gene: TRBJ2-3
D gene: .
V gene: TRBV7-2
clone size: few
CDR3 DNA: TGTGCCAGCAGCCCGACTCCTGGCAATACGCAGTATTTT
CDR3 protein: CASSPTPGNTQYF

J gene: TRBJ2-2
D gene: TRBD1
V gene: TRBV14
clone size: .
CDR3 DNA: TGTGCCAGCAGCTCGCGGACAGGGGGAACCGGGGAGCTGTTTTTT
CDR3 protein: CASSSRTGGTGELFF

J gene: TRBJ2-1
D gene: TRBD1
V gene: TRBV30
clone size: few
CDR3 DNA: TGTGCCTGGAGAACGGACAGGGCAACCCCCCAGTTCTTC
CDR3 protein: CAWRTDRATPQFF

J gene: TRBJ1-2
D gene: .
V gene: TRBV4-1
clone size: few
CDR3 DNA: TGCGCCAGCCGACTTGGGGCTGGTGTTTCTCCACATGGCTACACCTTC
CDR3 protein: CASRLGAGVSPHGYTF

J gene: TRBJ1-5
D gene: TRBD1
V gene: TRBV7-9
clone size: .
CDR3 DNA: TGTGCCAGCAGCTTAGGGACAGGGCCCTCTCAGCCCCAGCATTTT
CDR3 protein: CASSLGTGPSQPQHF

J gene: TRBJ2-2
D gene: TRBD2
V gene: TRBV9
clone size: .
CDR3 DNA: TGTGCCAGCAGCGGGGGGTGGAGGGGAGGGGACACCGGGGAGCTGTTTTTT
CDR3 protein: CASSGGWRGGDTGELFF

J gene: TRBJ2-1
D gene: .
V gene: TRBV7-8
clone size: once
CDR3 DNA: TGTGCCAGCAGCTCTCCTCCTAGGCCGGCAACCAATGAGCAGTTCTTC
CDR3 protein: CASSSPPRPATNEQFF

J gene: TRBJ1-2
D gene: .
V gene: TRBV30
clone size: few
CDR3 DNA: TGTGCCTGGGTACCACAGGCGACATATGGCTACACCTTC
CDR3 protein: CAWVPQATYGYTF

J gene: TRBJ1-2
D gene: TRBD1
V gene: TRBV7-9
clone size: few
CDR3 DNA: TGTGCCAGCAGCTCGTCCGCCGGGACAGGGGGCTACGGCTACACCTTC
CDR3 protein: CASSSSAGTGGYGYTF

J gene: TRBJ2-3
D gene: .
V gene: TRBV21-1
clone size: .
CDR3 DNA: TGTGCCAGCAGCAAAGTTTCTCTGCAGGATAATAGCACAGATACGCAGTATTTT
CDR3 protein: CASSKVSLQDNSTDTQYF

J gene: TRBJ1-2
D gene: .
V gene: TRBV4-3
clone size: .
CDR3 DNA: TGCGCCAGCAGCCAAGATAGAAGGGGGGGCTATGGCTACACCTTC
CDR3 protein: CASSQDRRGGYGYTF

J gene: TRBJ2-5
D gene: .
V gene: TRBV7-2
clone size: few
CDR3 DNA: TGTGCCAGCAGCTTAGGGCAGGGTCCAGAGACCCAGTACTTC
CDR3 protein: CASSLGQGPETQYF

J gene: TRBJ1-2
D gene: .
V gene: TRBV30
clone size: .
CDR3 DNA: TGTGCCTGGAGTTTCCGATCGACAGGAGACTATGGCTACACCTTC
CDR3 protein: CAWSFRSTGDYGYTF

J gene: TRBJ1-1
D gene: .
V gene: TRBV5-1
clone size: .
CDR3 DNA: TGCGCCAGCAGCTCCCGAGGGGGAAACACTGAAGCTTTCTTT
CDR3 protein: CASSSRGGNTEAFF

J gene: TRBJ1-1
D gene: .
V gene: TRBV11-2
clone size: few
CDR3 DNA: TGTGCCAGCAGCCCCCGGAGGGGCACTGAAGCTTTCTTT
CDR3 protein: CASSPRRGTEAFF

J gene: TRBJ1-1
D gene: .
V gene: TRBV5-1
clone size: .
CDR3 DNA: TGCGCCAGCAGCTTTGGGACCCGGGGGGAAGCTTTCTTT
CDR3 protein: CASSFGTRGEAFF

J gene: TRBJ2-3
D gene: .
V gene: TRBV10-3
clone size: few
CDR3 DNA: TGTGCCATCAGTCTTCAGGGGAAGACTAGCACAGATACGCAGTATTTT
CDR3 protein: CAISLQGKTSTDTQYF

J gene: TRBJ1-5
D gene: .
V gene: TRBV9
clone size: .
CDR3 DNA: TGTGCCAGCAGCGTAGACAGCCAGAATCAGCCCCAGCATTTT
CDR3 protein: CASSVDSQNQPQHF

J gene: TRBJ2-7
D gene: TRBD1
V gene: TRBV28
clone size: .
CDR3 DNA: TGTGCCAGCAGCTCTCCGGACAGGCCGGGCGAGCAGTACTTC
CDR3 protein: CASSSPDRPGEQYF

J gene: TRBJ2-7
D gene: TRBD1
V gene: TRBV5-1
clone size: .
CDR3 DNA: TGCGCCAGCAGCTTTCAGGGGGCCGACTACGAGCAGTACTTC
CDR3 protein: CASSFQGADYEQYF

J gene: TRBJ2-5
D gene: .
V gene: TRBV27
clone size: .
CDR3 DNA: TGTGCCAGCAGCCGCGGACGGGGATCTTACCAAGAGACCCAGTACTTC
CDR3 protein: CASSRGRGSYQETQYF

J gene: TRBJ2-3
D gene: .
V gene: TRBV30
clone size: .
CDR3 DNA: TGTGCCTGGAGTTCAGGGATTAGCACAGATACGCAGTATTTT
CDR3 protein: CAWSSGISTDTQYF

J gene: TRBJ2-1
D gene: TRBD2
V gene: TRBV5-1
clone size: .
CDR3 DNA: TGCGCCAGCAGCCCGTCTCAACTAGCGGGGGGAAATGAGCAGTTCTTC
CDR3 protein: CASSPSQLAGGNEQFF

J gene: TRBJ2-2
D gene: .
V gene: TRBV25-1
clone size: .
CDR3 DNA: TGTGCCAGCAGTGCGGCGAACACCGGGGAGCTGTTTTTT
CDR3 protein: CASSAANTGELFF